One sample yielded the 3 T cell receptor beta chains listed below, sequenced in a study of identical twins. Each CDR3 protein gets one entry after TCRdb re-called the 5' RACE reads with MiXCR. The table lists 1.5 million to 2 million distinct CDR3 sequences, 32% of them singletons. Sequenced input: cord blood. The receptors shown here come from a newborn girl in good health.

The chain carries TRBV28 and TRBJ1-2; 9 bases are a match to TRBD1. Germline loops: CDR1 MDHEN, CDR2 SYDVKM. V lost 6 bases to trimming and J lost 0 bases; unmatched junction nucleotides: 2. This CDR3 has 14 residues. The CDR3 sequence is CASRTGGTNYGYTF. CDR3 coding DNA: TGTGCCAGCAGGACAGGGGGAACTAACTATGGCTACACCTTC.

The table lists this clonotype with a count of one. CDR3 sequence: CASSGDRVVYF. The CDR3 DNA reads TGCGCCAGCAGCGGGGACAGGGTGGTGTATTTT. The genes are TRBV4-1 and TRBJ2-3, with 9 bases identical to TRBD1. This CDR3 is 11 amino acids long. V shed 5 bases, J shed 14 bases, and the junction held 5 bases outside the gene matches. Germline values: CDR1 MGHRA, CDR2 YSYEKL.

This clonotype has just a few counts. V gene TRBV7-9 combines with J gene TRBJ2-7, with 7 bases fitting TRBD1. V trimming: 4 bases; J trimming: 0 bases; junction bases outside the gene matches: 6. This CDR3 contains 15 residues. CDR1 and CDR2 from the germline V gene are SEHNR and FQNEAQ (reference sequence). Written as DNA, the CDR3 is TGTGCCAGCAGCTCCCGGGACAGTAACTCCTACGAGCAGTACTTC. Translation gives CASSSRDSNSYEQYF.